This T cell receptor (beta chain) was obtained from a study of blood T cell repertoires in COVID-19. Ages ranged from roughly 18 to 95 years, with residence in some 25 US areas. The assay was immunoSEQ multiplex PCR, and TCRdb's table has in-frame clones only and misses some. The sample carries 380,000 or so clones, about 87% recorded once. CDR3 size: 17 residues. V lost 3 bases and J 3 bases, leaving 20 bases between the germline ends. Looked up from germline, CDR1 is SEHNR and CDR2 is FQNEAQ (reference sequence). The rearrangement uses TRBV7-9 and TRBJ1-2; the D gene is possibly TRBD1 (5 bases). The source material was PBMCs or T cells enriched from blood (not recorded which). This sequence originates from a man aged 25 to 40 who had recovered from COVID-19. The chain's CDR3 is CASSLSPTLSGYYGYTF. The CDR3 DNA reads TGTGCCAGCAGCTTGAGCCCTACTCTTTCAGGGTACTATGGCTACACCTTC.